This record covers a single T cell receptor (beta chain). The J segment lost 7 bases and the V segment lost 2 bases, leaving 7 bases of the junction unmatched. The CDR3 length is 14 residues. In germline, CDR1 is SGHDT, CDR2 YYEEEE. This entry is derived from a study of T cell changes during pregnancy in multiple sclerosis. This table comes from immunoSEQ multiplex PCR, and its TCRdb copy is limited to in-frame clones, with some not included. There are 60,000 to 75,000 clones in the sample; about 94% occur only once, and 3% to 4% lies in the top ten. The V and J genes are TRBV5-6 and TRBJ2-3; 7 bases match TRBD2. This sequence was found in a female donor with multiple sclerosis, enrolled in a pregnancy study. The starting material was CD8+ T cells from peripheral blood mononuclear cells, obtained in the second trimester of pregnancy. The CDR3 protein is CASSFEAGLHTQYF. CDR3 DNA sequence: TGTGCCAGCAGCTTCGAAGCGGGACTACATACGCAGTATTTT.